The 24 T cell receptor beta chains below come from one sample, sequenced in a study of blood T cell repertoires in COVID-19. Libraries were prepared by immunoSEQ multiplex PCR; TCRdb keeps only in-frame clonotypes and omits some of them. Among roughly 70,000 clones listed, roughly 74% were seen once. The specimen was peripheral blood. The source is a human donor in a cohort sampled during active COVID-19.

V gene TRBV11-1 combines with J gene TRBJ2-7; 7 nucleotides align to TRBD1. CDR3 length equals 13 residues. In germline, CDR1 is SGHAT, CDR2 FQDESV (reference sequence). After removal of 6 bases from V and 0 bases from J, the junction contained 2 bases not matched to a gene. CDR3 residues: CASRRDSSYEQYF. The DNA for the CDR3 is TGTGCCAGCAGACGGGACAGCTCCTACGAGCAGTACTTC.

This chain uses TRBV6-1 with TRBJ2-6; 7 bases map to TRBD1. There are 15 residues in the CDR3. V was pared by 2 bases and J by 2 bases, with 0 bases of the junction left unmatched. Per germline, CDR1 MNHNS and CDR2 SASEGT. CDR3 amino acids: CASSEQGAGANVLTF. In nucleotides, the CDR3 is TGTGCCAGCAGTGAACAGGGGGCTGGGGCCAACGTCCTGACTTTC.

The gene calls are TRBV11-2 and TRBJ2-7; TRBD1 is a possible D gene (6 bases). V lost 5 bases and J 0 bases, leaving 14 bases between the germline ends. Looked up from germline, CDR1 is SGHAT and CDR2 is FQNNGV. CDR3 length: 15 amino acids. This chain's CDR3 is CASSIYRDTSYEQYF. CDR3 sequence (DNA): TGTGCCAGCAGCATCTACCGGGACACCTCCTACGAGCAGTACTTC. Supplemented by reference TRBV11-2 and TRBJ2-7, the full variable domain reads EAGVAQSPRYKIIEKRQSVAFWCNPISGHATLYWYQQILGQGPKLLIQFQNNGVVDDSQLPKDRFSAERLKGVDSTLKIQPAKLEDSAVYLCASSIYRDTSYEQYFGPGTRLTVT.

The rearrangement uses TRBV28 and TRBJ2-7, with D tentatively TRBD1 (6 bases). The germline gives CDR1 MDHEN, CDR2 SYDVKM. V lost 8 bases to trimming and J lost 5 bases, with 19 bases between them. CDR3 length: 14 amino acids. CDR3 loop: CASVGATGAHEQYF. CDR3 DNA sequence: TGTGCCAGCGTTGGGGCGACAGGAGCCCACGAGCAGTACTTC.

The chain is built from TRBV7-8 and TRBJ1-6; no reliable D call. The CDR3 spans 14 residues. Germline V CDR1 and CDR2: SGHVS, FQNEAQ. V was clipped by 5 bases and J by 7 bases, with 12 bases between them. This CDR3 is CASSIEQLNSPLHF. The CDR3 nucleotides are TGTGCCAGCAGCATAGAACAGTTAAATTCACCCCTCCACTTT. Variable domain in full (rest from reference TRBV7-8 and TRBJ1-6): GAGVSQSPRYKVAKRGQDVALRCDPISGHVSLFWYQQALGQGPEFLTYFQNEAQLDKSGLPSDRFFAERPEGSVSTLKIQRTQQEDSAVYLCASSIEQLNSPLHFGNGTRLTVT.

J is TRBJ2-7 and V is TRBV7-6; D possibly corresponds to TRBD2 (5 bases). V lost 2 bases and J lost 0, with 11 bases in between. Germline CDR1 and CDR2: SGHVS and FNYEAQ. The CDR3 loop spans 15 amino acids. DNA for the CDR3: TGTGCCAGCAGCTTATTAGGTAGCGCCTCCTACGAGCAGTACTTC. Encoded protein: CASSLLGSASYEQYF.

As for this clone: At one boundary the junction diverges from the germline segment, which might be a read error. J is TRBJ2-7 and V is TRBV19; no reliable D call. Germline V gene lookup returns CDR1 LNHDA and CDR2 SQIVND (reference sequence). The CDR3 length is 13 residues. CDR3 coding DNA: TGTGCCAGTAGTATAGAGAAAAGCGACTTCTTACACTTC. This translates into CASSIEKSDFLHF.

The J gene is TRBJ2-3, the V gene TRBV3-1 (or the pseudogene TRBV3-2); D is unresolved. The V end lost 0 bases, the J end lost 5 bases, and 6 bases lay between the germline ends. The CDR3 covers 13 residues. CDR1 and CDR2 (germline): LGHDT, YNNKEL (reference sequence). CDR3 DNA sequence: TGTGCCAGCAGCCAAGATAGACAAGATACGCAGTATTTT. It yields the protein CASSQDRQDTQYF.

CDR3: CATRGGSNQPQHF. The DNA for the CDR3 is TGTGCCACCCGCGGGGGGAGCAATCAGCCCCAGCATTTT. The rearrangement uses TRBV28 and TRBJ1-5, with D perhaps matching TRBD1 (5 bases). This CDR3 has 13 amino acids. V dropped 10 bases and J dropped 1 base, with 11 bases sitting between them. Germline loops: CDR1 MDHEN, CDR2 SYDVKM.

The chain employs TRBV19 and TRBJ2-1; 13 bases match TRBD2. V was pared by 7 bases and J by 8 bases, with 8 bases of the junction left unmatched. This CDR3 comprises 15 residues. CDR1 is LNHDA and CDR2 is SQIVND in the germline V gene (reference sequence). CDR3 nucleotide sequence: TGTGCCAGTAATACCGGGACTAGCGGGACTCATGAGCAGTTCTTC. Its translation: CASNTGTSGTHEQFF.

The chain is built from TRBV5-1 and TRBJ2-7, with 7 bases fitting TRBD1. V trimming: 4 bases; J trimming: 5 bases; junction bases outside the gene matches: 3. Germline CDR1 reads SGHRS; CDR2 reads YFSETQ. The CDR3 length is 12 residues. The CDR3 sequence: CASSRTGDEQYF. The CDR3 DNA reads as TGCGCCAGCAGCCGCACAGGGGACGAGCAGTACTTC.

Written as DNA, the CDR3 is TGCGCCAGCAGCTTGGGCGGGACCAGCTCCTACGAGCAGTACTTC. It codes for CASSLGGTSSYEQYF. The rearrangement joins TRBV5-1 to TRBJ2-7; possible D gene TRBD2, 6 bases. Trimming left V 0 bases short and J 0 bases short, with 10 bases between. Germline lookup yields CDR1 SGHRS and CDR2 YFSETQ. The CDR3 sequence is 15 residues long.

The rearrangement links TRBV5-1 to TRBJ2-3; 9 bases are shared with TRBD2. The V and J ends lost 10 bases and 5 bases, in that order; junction bases with no gene match: 11. This CDR3 has 14 residues. The germline V gene has CDR1 SGHRS and CDR2 YFSETQ. In DNA form, the CDR3 reads TGCGCCGGCTCCACGGGACTAGCAAGAGATACGCAGTATTTT. Translating it yields CAGSTGLARDTQYF.

This clone was recorded many times. The chain uses TRBV28 and TRBJ1-2; 8 bases are shared with TRBD1. This CDR3 has 15 amino acids. Germline assignment: CDR1 MDHEN and CDR2 SYDVKM. Unmatched junction bases numbered 3, after V lost 2 bases and J lost 1 base. CDR3: CASSLGGQVNYGYTF. Written as DNA, the CDR3 is TGTGCCAGCAGTTTAGGGGGACAGGTTAACTATGGCTACACCTTC.

This chain joins TRBV6-2 or TRBV6-3 and TRBJ1-4; possible D gene TRBD1, 6 bases. V was clipped by 2 bases and J by 10 bases, with 14 bases between them. The CDR3 extends over 14 amino acids. CDR1 is MNHEY, CDR2 SVGEGT, per germline. The DNA of the CDR3 is TGTGCCAGCAGTTACCCCCGACAGGTCACAAAACTGTTTTTT. It translates to CASSYPRQVTKLFF.

The chain links TRBV5-6 to TRBJ2-3; D possibly corresponds to TRBD2 (5 bases). V shed 2 bases and J shed 4 bases, with 11 bases lying between them. Germline V gives CDR1 SGHDT, CDR2 YYEEEE. This CDR3 comprises 14 residues. The CDR3 here is CASSFGGGADTQYF. For the CDR3, the DNA is TGTGCCAGCAGCTTCGGTGGAGGAGCAGATACGCAGTATTTT.

This chain joins TRBV3-1 (or the pseudogene TRBV3-2) and TRBJ2-3; 11 bases are a match to TRBD2. The J segment lost 3 bases and the V segment lost 4 bases, leaving 12 bases of the junction unmatched. This CDR3 region has 18 residues. Germline V gives CDR1 LGHDT, CDR2 YNNKEL (reference sequence). CDR3 sequence reads: CASSPARMTSGMTDTQYF. The CDR3 coding sequence is TGTGCCAGCAGCCCCGCGCGGATGACTAGCGGGATGACAGATACGCAGTATTTT.

The chain combines TRBV4-2 with TRBJ2-7, with D perhaps TRBD2 (6 bases). V lost 1 base, J lost 7 bases, and 11 bases lay in between. This CDR3 comprises 13 residues. Germline CDR1 and CDR2: LGHNA and YNFKEQ. The CDR3 DNA reads TGTGCCAGCAGCCAAGTTCTTGCGGGGGAGCAGTACTTC. This translates into CASSQVLAGEQYF.

The chain couples TRBV4-1 to TRBJ1-2; TRBD1 might be the D (5 bases). Trimming removed 1 base from V and 11 bases from J, with 20 bases in between. The CDR3 spans 15 residues. Germline values: CDR1 MGHRA, CDR2 YSYEKL. The CDR3 DNA follows: TGCGCCAGCAGCCAAGTCGTCCGGACACCTCGGGAGTACACCTTC. As protein: CASSQVVRTPREYTF.

The chain carries TRBV2 and TRBJ1-5; D ambiguous. The CDR3 spans 14 residues. From germline, CDR1 is SNHLY and CDR2 FYNNEI. V lost 6 bases and J lost 3, with 12 bases in between. CDR3 protein: CASRGGRPNQPQHF. Written as DNA, the CDR3 is TGTGCCAGCAGGGGAGGGAGGCCCAATCAGCCCCAGCATTTT.

V usage is TRBV19 and J usage is TRBJ2-6; 7 bases are shared with TRBD1. The V and J ends lost 8 bases and 0 bases, in that order; junction bases with no gene match: 4. Germline values: CDR1 LNHDA, CDR2 SQIVND (reference sequence). The CDR3 spans 15 residues. The CDR3 coding sequence is TGTGCCAGTCGGACAGGAAGCTCTGGGGCCAACGTCCTGACTTTC. This codes for CASRTGSSGANVLTF.

The chain recombines TRBV6-5 with TRBJ2-7; maybe TRBD1 (6 bases). Germline CDR1 is MNHEY and CDR2 is SVGAGI. Trimming removed 0 bases from V and 1 base from J, with 10 bases in between. This CDR3 comprises 15 residues. The CDR3 DNA is TGTGCCAGCAGTTACTCGACACAGGGTTCCTACGAGCAGTACTTC. It is translated as CASSYSTQGSYEQYF.

There are a few counts of this clone. The rearrangement links TRBV5-5 to TRBJ1-1; maybe TRBD1 (5 bases). The germline V gene has CDR1 SGHKS and CDR2 YYEKEE (reference sequence). Deletions cut 1 base from V and 4 bases from J, with 11 bases between. This CDR3 is 14 amino acids long. The DNA for the CDR3 is TGTGCCAGCAGCTTGTGGGGCGGCGGCACTGAAGCTTTCTTT. It specifies CASSLWGGGTEAFF.

About this clone itself: The sample contains more than one DNA sequence encoding this CDR3. The chain links TRBV2 to TRBJ2-7, with TRBD1 identical over 11 bases. There are 13 residues in the CDR3. Germline V CDR1 and CDR2: SNHLY, FYNNEI. The junction had 1 base not matched to a gene; V was cut back by 5 bases and J by 4 bases. CDR3 coding DNA: TGTGCCAGCAGTAGGGACAGGGGGTACGAGCAGTACTTC. This codes for CASSRDRGYEQYF.